The 2 T cell receptor beta chains in this list originate from one sample, sequenced in a study of cytomegalovirus exposure and HLA in healthy donors. It was with 60 Vbeta and 13 Jbeta primers that the PCR ran. Assay: immunoSEQ multiplex PCR; the TCRdb copy retains only in-frame clones and omits some. The sample records tens of thousands of clones, 75% to 85% being singletons. The sequencing input was PBMCs. These receptors were taken from a man aged 50-59 years in good health and CMV-seropositive.

V and J are TRBV6-5 and TRBJ1-1; 10 nucleotides match TRBD1. V shed 0 bases, J shed 3 bases, and the junction held 4 bases outside the gene matches. This CDR3 is 16 amino acids long. Germline loops: CDR1 MNHEY, CDR2 SVGAGI. This chain's CDR3 is CASSYSRDRGHTEAFF. CDR3 coding DNA: TGTGCCAGCAGTTACTCGAGGGACAGGGGCCACACTGAAGCTTTCTTT.

The chain uses TRBV18 and TRBJ2-2; D remains unclear. Germline CDR1 is KGHSH and CDR2 is LQKENI. The CDR3 has 16 residues. V lost 2 bases, J lost 1 base, and 11 bases lay in between. CDR3 region: CASSPSTRVNTGELFF. The CDR3 bases are TGTGCCAGCTCACCATCAACACGGGTGAACACCGGGGAGCTGTTTTTT. Combining the CDR3 with reference TRBV18 and TRBJ2-2 gives the whole variable domain NAGVMQNPRHLVRRRGQEARLRCSPMKGHSHVYWYRQLPEEGLKFMVYLQKENIIDESGMPKERFSAEFPKEGPSILRIQQVVRGDSAAYFCASSPSTRVNTGELFFGEGSRLTVL.